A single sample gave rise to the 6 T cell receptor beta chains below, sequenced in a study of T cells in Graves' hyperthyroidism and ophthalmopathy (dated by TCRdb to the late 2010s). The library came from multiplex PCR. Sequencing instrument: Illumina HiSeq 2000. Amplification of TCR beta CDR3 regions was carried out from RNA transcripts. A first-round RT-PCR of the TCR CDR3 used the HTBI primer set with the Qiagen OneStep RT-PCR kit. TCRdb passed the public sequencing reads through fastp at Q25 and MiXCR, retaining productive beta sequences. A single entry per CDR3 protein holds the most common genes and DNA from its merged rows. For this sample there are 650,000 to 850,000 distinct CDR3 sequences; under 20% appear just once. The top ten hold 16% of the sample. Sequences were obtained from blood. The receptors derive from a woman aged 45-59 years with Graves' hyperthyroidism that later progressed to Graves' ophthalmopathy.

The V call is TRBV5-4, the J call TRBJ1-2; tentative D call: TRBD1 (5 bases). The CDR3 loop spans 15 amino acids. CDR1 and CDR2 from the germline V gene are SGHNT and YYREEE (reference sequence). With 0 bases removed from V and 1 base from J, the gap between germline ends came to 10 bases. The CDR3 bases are TGTGCCAGCAGCTTGGCCGGGGCCCTTAACTATGGCTACACCTTC. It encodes CASSLAGALNYGYTF. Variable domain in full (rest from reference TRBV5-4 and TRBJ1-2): ETGVTQSPTHLIKTRGQQVTLRCSSQSGHNTVSWYQQALGQGPQFIFQYYREEENGRGNFPPRFSGLQFPNYSSELNVNALELDDSALYLCASSLAGALNYGYTFGSGTRLTVV.

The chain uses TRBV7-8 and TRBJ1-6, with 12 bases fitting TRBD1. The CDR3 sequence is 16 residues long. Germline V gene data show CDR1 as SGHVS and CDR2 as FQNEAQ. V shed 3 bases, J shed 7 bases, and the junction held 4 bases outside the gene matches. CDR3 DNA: TGTGCCAGCAGCTTCCGGGACAGGGGGCTGAATTCACCCCTCCACTTT. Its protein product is CASSFRDRGLNSPLHF.

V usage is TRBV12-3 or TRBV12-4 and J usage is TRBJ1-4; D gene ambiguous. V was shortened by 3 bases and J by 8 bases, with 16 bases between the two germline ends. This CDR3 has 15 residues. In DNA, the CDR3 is TGTGCCAGCAGTTTCGACCGACGACGGCCCGAAAAACTGTTTTTT. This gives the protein CASSFDRRRPEKLFF.

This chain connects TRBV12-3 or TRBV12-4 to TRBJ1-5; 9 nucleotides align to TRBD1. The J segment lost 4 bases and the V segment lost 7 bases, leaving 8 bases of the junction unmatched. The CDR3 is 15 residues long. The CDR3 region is CASINAGTGNQPQHF. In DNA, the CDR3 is TGTGCCAGCATTAATGCCGGGACAGGGAATCAGCCCCAGCATTTT.

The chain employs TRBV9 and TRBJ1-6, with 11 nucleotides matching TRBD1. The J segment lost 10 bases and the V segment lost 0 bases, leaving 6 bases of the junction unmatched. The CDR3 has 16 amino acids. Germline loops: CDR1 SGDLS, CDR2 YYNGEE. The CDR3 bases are TGTGCCAGCAGCGTAGGGCGCGGGACAGGGGGATCACCCCTCCACTTT. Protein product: CASSVGRGTGGSPLHF.

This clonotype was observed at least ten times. The CDR3 here is CASSVGDPLLSRYEQYF. CDR3 DNA sequence: TGTGCCAGCAGCGTCGGGGATCCCCTTCTAAGCCGCTACGAGCAGTACTTC. The chain combines TRBV9 with TRBJ2-7; D perhaps matches TRBD2 (5 bases). Trimming left V 2 bases short and J 3 bases short, with 21 bases between. This CDR3 is 17 amino acids long. Per the germline V gene, CDR1 is SGDLS and CDR2 is YYNGEE.